These T cell receptor beta chains were read from a single sample in a study of vaccination effects on CD4 cells after COVID-19. What these receptors recognize is not known. Here immunoSEQ multiplex PCR was the method, and the copy in TCRdb shows in-frame clones only, minus some. The sample holds tens of thousands of clones, about 80% seen once. Sequenced here: CD4+ T cells from PBMCs cultured with HCoV-229E spike peptides, sampled after COVID-19 vaccination. Source of these receptors: a human donor who received a COVID-19 vaccine. Both conserved end residues are part of each CDR3. D genes are given only for firm matches. Clone size, where shown, is once, few, many, or a class for clones that have expanded.

V gene: TRBV5-8; D gene: TRBD1; clone size: -; J gene: TRBJ1-2; CDR3 DNA: TGTGCCAGCAGCCCGATCCAGGGGGCTGGTGGCTACACCTTC; CDR3 protein: CASSPIQGAGGYTF
V gene: TRBV4-1; D gene: -; clone size: -; J gene: TRBJ2-5; CDR3 DNA: TGCGCCAGCAGCCAAGATCGGGCAGGCCAGAAGACCCAGTACTTC; CDR3 protein: CASSQDRAGQKTQYF
V gene: TRBV6-5; D gene: -; clone size: once; J gene: TRBJ1-1; CDR3 DNA: TGTGCCAGCAGGACAGGCCAAGCCACTGAAGCTTTCTTT; CDR3 protein: CASRTGQATEAFF
V gene: TRBV18; D gene: -; clone size: -; J gene: TRBJ2-5; CDR3 DNA: TGTGCCAGCTCACCACGGCTTAAAGAGACCCAGTACTTC; CDR3 protein: CASSPRLKETQYF
V gene: TRBV7-2; D gene: TRBD1; clone size: -; J gene: TRBJ1-5; CDR3 DNA: TGTGCCAGCAGCCCCGATTACCACCGGGACAGGGAAAATCAGCCCCAGCATTTT; CDR3 protein: CASSPDYHRDRENQPQHF
V gene: TRBV27; D gene: TRBD1; clone size: -; J gene: TRBJ1-4; CDR3 DNA: TGTGCCAGCTGGAGACAGGGAACTAATGAAAAACTGTTTTTT; CDR3 protein: CASWRQGTNEKLFF
V gene: TRBV28; D gene: TRBD2; clone size: -; J gene: TRBJ2-3; CDR3 DNA: TGTGCCAGCAGTTTCCAGCGGGGGGGCACAGATACGCAGTATTTT; CDR3 protein: CASSFQRGGTDTQYF
V gene: TRBV19; D gene: -; clone size: -; J gene: TRBJ2-6; CDR3 DNA: TGTGCCAGTAGCCTAGGGATCTCTGGGGCCAACGTCCTGACTTTC; CDR3 protein: CASSLGISGANVLTF
V gene: TRBV11-2; D gene: -; clone size: -; J gene: TRBJ1-1; CDR3 DNA: TGTGCCAGCAGCTTAGATTCAGGGACGAACACTGAAGCTTTCTTT; CDR3 protein: CASSLDSGTNTEAFF
V gene: TRBV10-3; D gene: -; clone size: -; J gene: TRBJ1-5; CDR3 DNA: TGTGCCATCAGTGAGAGCTGGGGCAATCAGCCCCAGCATTTT; CDR3 protein: CAISESWGNQPQHF
V gene: TRBV3-1/TRBV3-2; D gene: TRBD2; clone size: -; J gene: TRBJ2-5; CDR3 DNA: TGTGCCAGCAGCCAATGGGGCGGGGGGGCTTCTTCAGAGACCCAGTACTTC; CDR3 protein: CASSQWGGGASSETQYF
V gene: TRBV11-2; D gene: -; clone size: -; J gene: TRBJ1-4; CDR3 DNA: TGTGCCAGCAGCTTAGGATGGAGGCCTCGGGGGGAAAAACTGTTTTTT; CDR3 protein: CASSLGWRPRGEKLFF
V gene: TRBV5-1; D gene: -; clone size: few; J gene: TRBJ1-5; CDR3 DNA: TGCGCCAGCTCGCAGGGTAGCAATCAGCCCCAGCATTTT; CDR3 protein: CASSQGSNQPQHF
V gene: TRBV25-1; D gene: -; clone size: -; J gene: TRBJ2-5; CDR3 DNA: TGTGCCAGCAGTGAATTCCAGACCCAGTACTTC; CDR3 protein: CASSEFQTQYF
V gene: TRBV6-5; D gene: -; clone size: -; J gene: TRBJ2-5; CDR3 DNA: TGTGCCAGCAGGGGGCGCGGATTCCAAGAGACCCAGTACTTC; CDR3 protein: CASRGRGFQETQYF
V gene: TRBV14; D gene: -; clone size: -; J gene: TRBJ2-3; CDR3 DNA: TGTGCCAGCAGCCTTTACCGGGACATATCCACAGATACGCAGTATTTT; CDR3 protein: CASSLYRDISTDTQYF
V gene: TRBV5-1; D gene: -; clone size: -; J gene: TRBJ2-5; CDR3 DNA: TGCGCCAGCAGCTTGTGGGGGCAGGGGACGCAAGAGACCCAGTACTTC; CDR3 protein: CASSLWGQGTQETQYF
V gene: TRBV4-2; D gene: -; clone size: -; J gene: TRBJ2-1; CDR3 DNA: TGTGCCAGCAGCCAGGGTCCCCTAGGGATATCCTACAATGAGCAGTTCTTC; CDR3 protein: CASSQGPLGISYNEQFF
V gene: TRBV24-1; D gene: TRBD1; clone size: -; J gene: TRBJ1-1; CDR3 DNA: TGTGCCACCAGCACAGGGGGCTCCTCTGAAGCTTTCTTT; CDR3 protein: CATSTGGSSEAFF
V gene: TRBV29-1; D gene: -; clone size: -; J gene: TRBJ1-1; CDR3 DNA: TGCAGCGTTGTTCGTGGACAGAGAGTAAGGACTGAAGCTTTCTTT; CDR3 protein: CSVVRGQRVRTEAFF
V gene: TRBV28; D gene: -; clone size: -; J gene: TRBJ1-2; CDR3 DNA: TGTGCCAGCAGTTTGGGCTCTAACTATGGCTACACCTTC; CDR3 protein: CASSLGSNYGYTF
V gene: TRBV6-6; D gene: -; clone size: -; J gene: TRBJ1-1; CDR3 DNA: TGTGCCAGCACATATTCCGAGGGGCTTGCCCGAGGAGCTTTCTTT; CDR3 protein: CASTYSEGLARGAFF